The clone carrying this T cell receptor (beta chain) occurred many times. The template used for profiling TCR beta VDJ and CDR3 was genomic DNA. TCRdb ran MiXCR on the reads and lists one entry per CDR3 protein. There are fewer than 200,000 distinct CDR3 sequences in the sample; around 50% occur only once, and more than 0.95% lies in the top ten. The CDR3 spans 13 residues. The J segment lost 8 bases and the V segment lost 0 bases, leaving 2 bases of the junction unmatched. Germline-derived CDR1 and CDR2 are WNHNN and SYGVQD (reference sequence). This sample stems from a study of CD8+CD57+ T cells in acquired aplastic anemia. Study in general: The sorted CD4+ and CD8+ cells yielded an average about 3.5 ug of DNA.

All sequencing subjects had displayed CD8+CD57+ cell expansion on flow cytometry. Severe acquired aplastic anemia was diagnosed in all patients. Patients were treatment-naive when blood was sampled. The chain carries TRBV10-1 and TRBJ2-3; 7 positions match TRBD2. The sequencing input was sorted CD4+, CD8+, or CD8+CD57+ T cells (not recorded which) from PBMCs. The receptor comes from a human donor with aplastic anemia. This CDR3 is CASSESLAATQYF. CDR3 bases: TGCGCCAGCAGTGAGTCTCTAGCGGCTACGCAGTATTTT.